This TCR beta chain stems from a study of beta chain features in type 1 diabetes. Purity exceeded 95% in all sorted populations. This clone was seen more than once but under ten times. Its antigen is as yet unknown. The entirety of the isolated RNA underwent reverse transcription, so expressed TCRB transcripts were sequenced. Here immunoSEQ multiplex PCR was the method, and the copy in TCRdb shows in-frame clones only, minus some. Of around 99,000 clones listed, about two fifths are singletons. The study's findings and limits: Compared to healthy donors, patients appeared to have naive, central memory and Treg TCRB repertoires that were more alike. Among type 1 diabetes patients, VDJ junctions had fewer insertions and more deletions.

V gave up 0 bases and J gave up 3 bases; unmatched junction bases: 8. CDR1 is SGHRS, CDR2 YFSETQ, per germline. The CDR3 loop spans 17 amino acids. This rearrangement joins TRBV5-1 to TRBJ2-1; 8 nucleotides line up with TRBD2. The sequencing sample was made of stem cell memory CD4+ T cells from blood. The clonotype comes from a woman younger than 30 in good health. CDR3 protein: CASSLGTSGAFYNEQFF. The CDR3 DNA reads as TGCGCCAGCAGCTTGGGAACTAGCGGAGCCTTCTACAATGAGCAGTTCTTC.